This is a list of T cell receptor beta chains from one sample in a study of shared clonotypes between healthy human individuals. Assay: immunoSEQ multiplex PCR; the TCRdb copy retains only in-frame clones and omits some. The sample includes some 500,000 clones, 90% to 96% seen only once; the top ten take about 0.067%. The source material was naive CD4+ T cells sorted from blood. These receptors all come from a woman aged 25 to 39 in good health. CDR3s include the opening cysteine and the closing phenylalanine or tryptophan. Each record gives: J gene, V gene, clone size, D gene, CDR3 protein, CDR3 DNA. A D gene is named only where the DNA matches it firmly. The size of a clone is reported for some rows only, either as once, few or many, or as a class for expanded clones.

j_call: TRBJ1-5; v_call: TRBV27; clone_size: once; d_call: .; cdr3_aa: CASSLLGPNQPQHF; cdr3_nt: TGTGCCAGCAGTTTACTGGGTCCCAATCAGCCCCAGCATTTT
j_call: TRBJ2-5; v_call: TRBV5-4; clone_size: .; d_call: TRBD2; cdr3_aa: CASRQLADQETQYF; cdr3_nt: TGTGCCAGCAGACAACTAGCGGATCAAGAGACCCAGTACTTC
j_call: TRBJ1-1; v_call: TRBV5-5; clone_size: .; d_call: .; cdr3_aa: CASRPGQLPNTEAFF; cdr3_nt: TGTGCCAGCAGGCCTGGACAGCTCCCGAACACTGAAGCTTTCTTT
j_call: TRBJ2-7; v_call: TRBV7-2; clone_size: .; d_call: .; cdr3_aa: CASSPGHSYEQYF; cdr3_nt: TGTGCCAGCAGCCCCGGACATAGCTACGAGCAGTACTTC
j_call: TRBJ2-3; v_call: TRBV5-1; clone_size: .; d_call: .; cdr3_aa: CASSSRIPGTDTQYF; cdr3_nt: TGCGCCAGCAGCTCTCGAATACCGGGCACAGATACGCAGTATTTT
j_call: TRBJ1-1; v_call: TRBV12-5; clone_size: .; d_call: TRBD1; cdr3_aa: CASGLGTGEAFF; cdr3_nt: TGTGCTAGTGGTTTGGGGACAGGCGAAGCTTTCTTT
j_call: TRBJ2-7; v_call: TRBV27; clone_size: .; d_call: .; cdr3_aa: CASRTSTYEQYF; cdr3_nt: TGTGCCAGCAGGACTAGTACCTACGAGCAGTACTTC
j_call: TRBJ1-1; v_call: TRBV6-5; clone_size: .; d_call: .; cdr3_aa: CASSYGGYTEAFF; cdr3_nt: TGTGCCAGCAGTTACGGGGGATACACTGAAGCTTTCTTT
j_call: TRBJ2-2; v_call: TRBV6-1; clone_size: .; d_call: .; cdr3_aa: CASSLGLDTGELFF; cdr3_nt: TGTGCCAGCAGCCTGGGGCTAGACACCGGGGAGCTGTTTTTT
j_call: TRBJ1-1; v_call: TRBV10-3; clone_size: .; d_call: .; cdr3_aa: CAITAGELMNTEAFF; cdr3_nt: TGTGCCATCACCGCGGGAGAGTTAATGAACACTGAAGCTTTCTTT
j_call: TRBJ2-7; v_call: TRBV13; clone_size: .; d_call: TRBD2; cdr3_aa: CASSFGLAGSYEQYF; cdr3_nt: TGTGCCAGCAGCTTTGGACTAGCGGGATCCTACGAGCAGTACTTC
j_call: TRBJ1-1; v_call: TRBV5-1; clone_size: .; d_call: .; cdr3_aa: CASSLDLGEAFF; cdr3_nt: TGCGCCAGCAGCTTGGATCTAGGTGAAGCTTTCTTT
j_call: TRBJ2-7; v_call: TRBV6-6; clone_size: .; d_call: .; cdr3_aa: CASRFGGPYEQYF; cdr3_nt: TGTGCCAGCCGGTTCGGGGGGCCCTACGAGCAGTACTTC
j_call: TRBJ2-7; v_call: TRBV4-1; clone_size: .; d_call: TRBD2; cdr3_aa: CASSRGTSGSRGYEQYF; cdr3_nt: TGCGCCAGCAGCCGCGGGACTAGCGGGAGTAGGGGCTACGAGCAGTACTTC
j_call: TRBJ2-1; v_call: TRBV6-6; clone_size: .; d_call: .; cdr3_aa: CASSSGFWWFF; cdr3_nt: TGTGCCAGCAGTTCGGGGTTTTGGTGGTTCTTC
j_call: TRBJ1-1; v_call: TRBV5-1; clone_size: .; d_call: TRBD1; cdr3_aa: CASSLLRDRGNTEAFF; cdr3_nt: TGCGCCAGCAGCTTGTTAAGGGACAGGGGGAACACTGAAGCTTTCTTT
j_call: TRBJ1-1; v_call: TRBV6-5; clone_size: .; d_call: TRBD1; cdr3_aa: CASSYGQGARTEAFF; cdr3_nt: TGTGCCAGCAGTTACGGACAGGGGGCTCGCACTGAAGCTTTCTTT
j_call: TRBJ2-5; v_call: TRBV19; clone_size: .; d_call: TRBD2; cdr3_aa: CASSIRRGAGETQYF; cdr3_nt: TGTGCCAGTAGTATTCGGCGGGGGGCTGGAGAGACCCAGTACTTC
j_call: TRBJ2-1; v_call: TRBV28; clone_size: .; d_call: .; cdr3_aa: CASSGRESSYNEQFF; cdr3_nt: TGTGCCAGCAGTGGGCGGGAAAGCTCCTACAATGAGCAGTTCTTC
j_call: TRBJ1-3; v_call: TRBV7-9; clone_size: .; d_call: .; cdr3_aa: CASSLGASGNTIYF; cdr3_nt: TGTGCCAGCAGCTTAGGCGCCTCTGGAAACACCATATATTTT
j_call: TRBJ2-5; v_call: TRBV2; clone_size: .; d_call: .; cdr3_aa: CASSEGGGGETQYF; cdr3_nt: TGTGCCAGCAGTGAAGGGGGAGGCGGGGAGACCCAGTACTTC
j_call: TRBJ1-4; v_call: TRBV28; clone_size: .; d_call: .; cdr3_aa: CASRASNEKLFF; cdr3_nt: TGTGCCAGCAGGGCTTCTAATGAAAAACTGTTTTTT
j_call: TRBJ1-3; v_call: TRBV4-1; clone_size: .; d_call: TRBD1; cdr3_aa: CASSQTSSGGPGNTIYF; cdr3_nt: TGCGCCAGCAGCCAAACTTCTTCAGGGGGGCCTGGAAACACCATATATTTT
j_call: TRBJ2-1; v_call: TRBV7-2; clone_size: once; d_call: TRBD2; cdr3_aa: CASSRLAGGSYNEQFF; cdr3_nt: TGTGCCAGCAGCCGTTTAGCGGGAGGGTCCTACAATGAGCAGTTCTTC
j_call: TRBJ2-6; v_call: TRBV11-2; clone_size: once; d_call: .; cdr3_aa: CASSSRASGANVLTF; cdr3_nt: TGTGCCAGCAGCTCCCGAGCGTCTGGGGCCAACGTCCTGACTTTC
j_call: TRBJ2-3; v_call: TRBV11-2; clone_size: .; d_call: TRBD2; cdr3_aa: CASSRNSGMGDTQYF; cdr3_nt: TGTGCCAGCAGCCGCAATAGCGGGATGGGGGATACGCAGTATTTT
j_call: TRBJ2-7; v_call: TRBV28; clone_size: .; d_call: .; cdr3_aa: CASSPGQPPNYEQYF; cdr3_nt: TGTGCCAGCAGTCCAGGACAGCCACCGAACTACGAGCAGTACTTC
j_call: TRBJ2-7; v_call: TRBV4-2; clone_size: .; d_call: TRBD2; cdr3_aa: CASSQVGLGESYEQYF; cdr3_nt: TGTGCCAGCAGCCAAGTCGGACTAGGGGAATCTTACGAGCAGTACTTC
j_call: TRBJ1-2; v_call: TRBV9; clone_size: .; d_call: TRBD1; cdr3_aa: CASSADRGYGYTF; cdr3_nt: TGTGCCAGCAGCGCGGACAGGGGCTATGGCTACACCTTC
j_call: TRBJ1-1; v_call: TRBV7-2; clone_size: .; d_call: .; cdr3_aa: CASSLKVGGVSMNTEAFF; cdr3_nt: TGTGCCAGCAGCTTAAAAGTTGGAGGGGTGAGTATGAACACTGAAGCTTTCTTT
j_call: TRBJ2-7; v_call: TRBV5-4; clone_size: once; d_call: TRBD2; cdr3_aa: CASSLGGRASSYEQYF; cdr3_nt: TGTGCCAGCAGCTTGGGCGGGAGGGCCAGCTCCTACGAGCAGTACTTC
j_call: TRBJ1-1; v_call: TRBV9; clone_size: .; d_call: .; cdr3_aa: CASSSQGYTEAFF; cdr3_nt: TGTGCCAGCAGCTCTCAGGGTTACACTGAAGCTTTCTTT
j_call: TRBJ2-2; v_call: TRBV27; clone_size: once; d_call: TRBD1; cdr3_aa: CASFGTGSNGELFF; cdr3_nt: TGTGCCAGCTTCGGGACAGGGTCGAACGGGGAGCTGTTTTTT
j_call: TRBJ1-5; v_call: TRBV19; clone_size: .; d_call: TRBD1; cdr3_aa: CASTLQGIRQPQHF; cdr3_nt: TGTGCCAGCACCCTACAGGGGATACGGCAGCCCCAGCATTTT
j_call: TRBJ1-5; v_call: TRBV28; clone_size: .; d_call: TRBD1; cdr3_aa: CASSSSTGYSNQPQHF; cdr3_nt: TGTGCCAGCAGTTCATCGACAGGGTATAGCAATCAGCCCCAGCATTTT
j_call: TRBJ2-7; v_call: TRBV5-1; clone_size: .; d_call: .; cdr3_aa: CASRLSSDNSYEQYF; cdr3_nt: TGCGCCAGCAGACTAAGTAGCGACAACTCCTACGAGCAGTACTTC
j_call: TRBJ1-1; v_call: TRBV5-1; clone_size: .; d_call: .; cdr3_aa: CASSNPLGNTEAFF; cdr3_nt: TGCGCCAGCAGCAACCCATTGGGCAACACTGAAGCTTTCTTT
j_call: TRBJ1-1; v_call: TRBV28; clone_size: .; d_call: TRBD1; cdr3_aa: CASSLMTGVGNTEAFF; cdr3_nt: TGTGCCAGCAGTCTCATGACAGGGGTCGGGAACACTGAAGCTTTCTTT
j_call: TRBJ2-2; v_call: TRBV5-1; clone_size: .; d_call: .; cdr3_aa: CASSLEFNTGELFF; cdr3_nt: TGCGCCAGCAGCTTGGAGTTTAACACCGGGGAGCTGTTTTTT
j_call: TRBJ2-7; v_call: TRBV5-4; clone_size: .; d_call: .; cdr3_aa: CASSLGPGATYEQYF; cdr3_nt: TGTGCCAGCAGCTTGGGTCCGGGAGCGACCTACGAGCAGTACTTC
j_call: TRBJ2-4; v_call: TRBV4-2; clone_size: .; d_call: .; cdr3_aa: CASSQTPSRAGNSKNIQYF; cdr3_nt: TGTGCCAGCAGCCAAACACCCTCGCGGGCAGGGAATTCCAAAAACATTCAGTACTTC
j_call: TRBJ2-7; v_call: TRBV15; clone_size: .; d_call: .; cdr3_aa: CATSRDPTGEQYF; cdr3_nt: TGTGCCACCAGCAGAGATCCCACGGGCGAGCAGTACTTC
j_call: TRBJ2-5; v_call: TRBV28; clone_size: .; d_call: .; cdr3_aa: CASSLNRWTEYQETQYF; cdr3_nt: TGTGCCAGCAGTTTAAACCGCTGGACAGAGTACCAAGAGACCCAGTACTTC
j_call: TRBJ2-7; v_call: TRBV19; clone_size: few; d_call: .; cdr3_aa: CASSRRGGSYEQYF; cdr3_nt: TGTGCCAGTAGTAGAAGGGGAGGCTCCTACGAGCAGTACTTC
j_call: TRBJ2-5; v_call: TRBV19; clone_size: .; d_call: TRBD1; cdr3_aa: CASSIGGTGKETQYF; cdr3_nt: TGTGCCAGTAGTATCGGAGGGACAGGGAAAGAGACCCAGTACTTC